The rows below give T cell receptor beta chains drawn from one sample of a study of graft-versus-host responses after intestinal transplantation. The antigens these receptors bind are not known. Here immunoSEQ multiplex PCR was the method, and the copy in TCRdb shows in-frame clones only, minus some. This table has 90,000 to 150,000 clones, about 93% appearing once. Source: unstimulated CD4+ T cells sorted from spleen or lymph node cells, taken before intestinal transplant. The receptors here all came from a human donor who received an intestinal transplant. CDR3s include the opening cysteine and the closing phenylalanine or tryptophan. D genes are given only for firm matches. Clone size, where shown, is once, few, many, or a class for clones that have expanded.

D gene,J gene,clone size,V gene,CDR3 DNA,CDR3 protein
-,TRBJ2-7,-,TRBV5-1,TGCGCCAGCAGCCTCCGGCCGGACCCAACCTACGAGCAGTACTTC,CASSLRPDPTYEQYF
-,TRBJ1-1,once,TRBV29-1,TGCAGCGTCGTGTCAGGGAACCGACCGAGTGAAGCTTTCTTT,CSVVSGNRPSEAFF
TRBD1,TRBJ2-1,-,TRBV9,TGTGCCAGCAGCGTCGGACAGGGCAATGAGCAGTTCTTC,CASSVGQGNEQFF
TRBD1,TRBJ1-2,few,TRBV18,TGTGCCAGCTCACCAATTCCGGGACAGGGGGCGTATGGCTACACCTTC,CASSPIPGQGAYGYTF
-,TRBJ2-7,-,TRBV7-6,TGTGCCAGCAGCCCCATTCCCGGGACAAATTACGAGCAGTACTTC,CASSPIPGTNYEQYF
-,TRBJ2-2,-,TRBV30,TGTGCCTGGAGTAACCGGACACCTTCTTACACCGGGGAGCTGTTTTTT,CAWSNRTPSYTGELFF
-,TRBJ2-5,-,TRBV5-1,TGCGCCAGCAGCTTGGCTGTTAAGGGGGGTTCTCAAGAGACCCAGTACTTC,CASSLAVKGGSQETQYF
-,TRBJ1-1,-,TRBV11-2,TGTGCCAGCAGCTCCGCGAAGGGGTGGACTGAAGCTTTCTTT,CASSSAKGWTEAFF
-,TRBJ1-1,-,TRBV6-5,TGTGCCAGCAGTTACTCGACCAGGGACACTGAAGCTTTCTTT,CASSYSTRDTEAFF
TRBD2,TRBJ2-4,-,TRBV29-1,TGCAGCGTTGCGGGAGGCGATCCCAAAAACATTCAGTACTTC,CSVAGGDPKNIQYF
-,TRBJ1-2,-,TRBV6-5,TGTGCCAGCAGGGAGGCGAGGAGAAACTATGGCTACACCTTC,CASREARRNYGYTF
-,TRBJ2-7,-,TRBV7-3,TGTGCCAGCAGCTTAACAGGGGGAAGTTCCTACGAGCAGTACTTC,CASSLTGGSSYEQYF
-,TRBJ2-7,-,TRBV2,TGTGCCAGCAGTGAAACGGGTTCCTACGAGCAGTACTTC,CASSETGSYEQYF
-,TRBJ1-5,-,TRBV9,TGTGCCAGCAGCGTAGCGCAGGGGCCGTTCCCCCAGCATTTT,CASSVAQGPFPQHF
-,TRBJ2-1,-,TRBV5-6,TGTGCCAGCAGCTTAAGGCTAGTCGCGGGTTATAATGAGCAGTTCTTC,CASSLRLVAGYNEQFF
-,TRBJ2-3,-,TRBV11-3,TGTGCCAGCAGCTTAGATGGCGGGAGCACAGATACGCAGTATTTT,CASSLDGGSTDTQYF
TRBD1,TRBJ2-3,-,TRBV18,TGTGCCAGCTCACCACCGATTGGACAGGCTTACACAGATACGCAGTATTTT,CASSPPIGQAYTDTQYF
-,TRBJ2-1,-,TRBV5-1,TGCGCCAGCAGCTGGGGGGGGGCTACGGAATACAATGAGCAGTTCTTC,CASSWGGATEYNEQFF
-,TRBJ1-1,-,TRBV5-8,TGTGCCAGCAGCTTGGCCGTAGGGGTTGGGGTCGGCACTGAAGCTTTCTTT,CASSLAVGVGVGTEAFF
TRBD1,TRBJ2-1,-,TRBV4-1,TGCGCCAGCAGCCAAGATCACGAGGGGGCTTACAATGAGCAGTTCTTC,CASSQDHEGAYNEQFF
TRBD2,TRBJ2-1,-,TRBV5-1,TGCGCCAGCAGCTTCCTAGCGGACTCCTACAATGAGCAGTTCTTC,CASSFLADSYNEQFF
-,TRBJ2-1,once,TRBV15,TGTGCCACCAGCAGAGAGCCCCGGGCGGACAATGAGCAGTTCTTC,CATSREPRADNEQFF
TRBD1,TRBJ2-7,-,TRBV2,TGTGCCAGCCCAACAGGGGCCCCCCCCTACGAGCAGTACTTC,CASPTGAPPYEQYF
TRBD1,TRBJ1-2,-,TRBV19,TGTGCCAGTAGTATCCCCGGGACAGGGGGTAGAAGGTACGGCTACACCTTC,CASSIPGTGGRRYGYTF
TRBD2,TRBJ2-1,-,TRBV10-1,TGCGCCAGCAGCGCAGCGGGGAGCTCCTACAATGAGCAGTTCTTC,CASSAAGSSYNEQFF
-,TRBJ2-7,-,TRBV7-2,TGTGCCAGCAGCTTACCCCCTCCCGGGGCCTACGAGCAGTACTTC,CASSLPPPGAYEQYF
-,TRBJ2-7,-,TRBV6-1,TGTGCCAGCAGGGGTTACTACGAGCAGTACTTC,CASRGYYEQYF
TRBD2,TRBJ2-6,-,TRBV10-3,TGTGCCATCAGCGGACTAGCGGGGGCCGGCTCTGGGGCCAACGTCCTGACTTTC,CAISGLAGAGSGANVLTF
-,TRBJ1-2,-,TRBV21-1,TGTGCCAGCAGCAAAGCGCCTCTTGGCTACACCTTC,CASSKAPLGYTF
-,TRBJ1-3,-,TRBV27,TGTGCCAGCAGGAGTTTGGGGGGCTCTGGAAACACCATATATTTT,CASRSLGGSGNTIYF
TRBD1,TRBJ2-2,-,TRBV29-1,TGCAGCGTCACCCACCCAACAGGGGCCGGGGAGCTGTTTTTT,CSVTHPTGAGELFF
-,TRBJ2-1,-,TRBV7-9,TGTGCCAGCAGCTTAAATTGGGTCGGAGATGAGCAGTTCTTC,CASSLNWVGDEQFF
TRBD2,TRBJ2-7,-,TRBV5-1,TGCGCCAGCAGGTTTGATACTAGCGTCACCTACGAGCAGTACTTC,CASRFDTSVTYEQYF
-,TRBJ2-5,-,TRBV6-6,TGTGCCAGCAGTTACTTTCTGGGTGGGACCCAGTACTTC,CASSYFLGGTQYF
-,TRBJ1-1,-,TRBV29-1,TGCAGCGTTGAAAGGGGCCTGAACACTGAAGCTTTCTTT,CSVERGLNTEAFF
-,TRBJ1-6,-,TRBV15,TGTGCCACCAGCCTAGGGGGGACATATTCCAAGAATTCACCCCTCCACTTT,CATSLGGTYSKNSPLHF
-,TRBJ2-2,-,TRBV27,TGTGCCAGCAGTTTACTCCATGGACAGAACACCGGGGAGCTGTTTTTT,CASSLLHGQNTGELFF
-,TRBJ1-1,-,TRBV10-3,TGTGCCATCAGCCCCGGGCCGAGGGGGGCTTTCTTT,CAISPGPRGAFF
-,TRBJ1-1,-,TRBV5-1,TGCGCCAGCAGCTTGAGGGGTGCGAACACTGAAGCTTTCTTT,CASSLRGANTEAFF
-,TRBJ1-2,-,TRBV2,TGTGCCAGCAGCGGAGGGAATAACTATGGCTACACCTTC,CASSGGNNYGYTF
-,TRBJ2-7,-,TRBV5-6,TGTGCCAGCACCGATAGCGGTTATTACGAGCAGTACTTC,CASTDSGYYEQYF
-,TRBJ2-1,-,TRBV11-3,TGTGCCAGCAGCTTAGATTCGGTATTCAGTGAGCAGTTCTTC,CASSLDSVFSEQFF
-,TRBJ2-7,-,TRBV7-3,TGTGCCAGCAGCTTAAGCCCCGCTCGCGAGCAGTACTTC,CASSLSPAREQYF
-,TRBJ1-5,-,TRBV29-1,TGCAGCGTAGAGGGAGAAAGGAATCAGCCCCAGCATTTT,CSVEGERNQPQHF
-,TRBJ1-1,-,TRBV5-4,TGTGCCAGCAGCAGATTGGACCTCCGGGCGGCTGAAGCTTTCTTT,CASSRLDLRAAEAFF
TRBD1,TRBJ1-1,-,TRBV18,TGTGCCAGCTCACCCCAGGGGGCGATCGGCACTGAAGCTTTCTTT,CASSPQGAIGTEAFF
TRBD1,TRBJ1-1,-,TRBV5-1,TGCGCCAGCAGCTTGGCCCGACAGGGCTTCGTGAACACTGAAGCTTTCTTT,CASSLARQGFVNTEAFF
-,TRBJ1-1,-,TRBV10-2,TGCGCCAGCAGTCCCCGGACGGGAAACACTGAAGCTTTCTTT,CASSPRTGNTEAFF
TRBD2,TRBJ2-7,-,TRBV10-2,TGCGCCAGCAGTGAGTTGGGGACTAGAGCCTACGAGCAGTACTTC,CASSELGTRAYEQYF
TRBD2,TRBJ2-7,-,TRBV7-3,TGTGCCAGCAGCTCCGGGACTAGCGGGGCCTACGAGCAGTACTTC,CASSSGTSGAYEQYF
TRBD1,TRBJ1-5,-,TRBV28,TGTGCCAGCAGCCAAGGGACAGGGTTTCTGAATCAGCCCCAGCATTTT,CASSQGTGFLNQPQHF
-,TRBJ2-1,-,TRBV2,TGTGCCAGCAGTGAAGAAGCTTGGGGTGAGCAGTTCTTC,CASSEEAWGEQFF
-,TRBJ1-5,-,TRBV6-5,TGTGCCAGCAGTTACAGTTTCGATCAGCCCCAGCATTTT,CASSYSFDQPQHF
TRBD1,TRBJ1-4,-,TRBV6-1,TGTGCCACCGAGAACCGGGACAGGAGAAATGAAAAACTGTTTTTT,CATENRDRRNEKLFF
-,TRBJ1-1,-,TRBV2,TGTGCCAGCTGGGACTTTAACACTGAAGCTTTCTTT,CASWDFNTEAFF